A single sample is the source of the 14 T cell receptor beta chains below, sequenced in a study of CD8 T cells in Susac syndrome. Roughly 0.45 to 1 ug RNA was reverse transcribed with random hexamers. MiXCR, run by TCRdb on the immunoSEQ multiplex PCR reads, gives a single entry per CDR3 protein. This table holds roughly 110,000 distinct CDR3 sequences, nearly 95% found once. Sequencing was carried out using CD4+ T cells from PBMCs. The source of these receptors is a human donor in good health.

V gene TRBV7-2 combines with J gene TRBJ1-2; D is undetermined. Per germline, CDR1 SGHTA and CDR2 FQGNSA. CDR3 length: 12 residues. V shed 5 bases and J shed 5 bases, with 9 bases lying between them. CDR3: CASSQTLYGYTF. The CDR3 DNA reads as TGTGCCAGCAGCCAGACACTGTATGGCTACACCTTC.

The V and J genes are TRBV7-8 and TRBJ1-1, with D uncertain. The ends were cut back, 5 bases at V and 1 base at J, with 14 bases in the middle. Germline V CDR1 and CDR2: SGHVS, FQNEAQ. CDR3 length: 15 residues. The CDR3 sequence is CASSDPIDTNTEAFF. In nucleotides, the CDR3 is TGTGCCAGCAGCGATCCAATAGACACGAACACTGAAGCTTTCTTT.

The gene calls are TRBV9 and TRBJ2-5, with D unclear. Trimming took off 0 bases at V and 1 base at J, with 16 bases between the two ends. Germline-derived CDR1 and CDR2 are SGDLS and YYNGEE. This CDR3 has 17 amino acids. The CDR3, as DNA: TGTGCCAGCAGCGTAGCTTTGGAGATGGAGAGCCAAGAGACCCAGTACTTC. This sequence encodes CASSVALEMESQETQYF. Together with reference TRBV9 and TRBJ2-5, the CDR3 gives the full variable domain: DSGVTQTPKHLITATGQRVTLRCSPRSGDLSVYWYQQSLDQGLQFLIQYYNGEERAKGNILERFSAQQFPDLHSELNLSSLELGDSALYFCASSVALEMESQETQYFGPGTRLLVL.

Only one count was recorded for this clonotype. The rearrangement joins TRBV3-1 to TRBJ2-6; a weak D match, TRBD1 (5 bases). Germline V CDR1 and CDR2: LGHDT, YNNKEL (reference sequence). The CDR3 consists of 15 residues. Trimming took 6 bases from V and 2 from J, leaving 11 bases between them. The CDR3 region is CASRPTGTGANVLTF. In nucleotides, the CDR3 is TGTGCCAGCAGACCCACAGGCACTGGGGCCAACGTCCTGACTTTC.

The CDR3 loop reads CASSLDSPSDTQYF. The CDR3 region has the DNA TGTGCCAGCAGCTTAGATTCGCCCTCAGATACGCAGTATTTT. The chain has TRBV11-3 and TRBJ2-3; unclear D gene. V shed 0 bases and J shed 4 bases, with 8 bases lying between them. This CDR3 has 14 amino acids. Germline values: CDR1 SGHNT, CDR2 YENEEA.

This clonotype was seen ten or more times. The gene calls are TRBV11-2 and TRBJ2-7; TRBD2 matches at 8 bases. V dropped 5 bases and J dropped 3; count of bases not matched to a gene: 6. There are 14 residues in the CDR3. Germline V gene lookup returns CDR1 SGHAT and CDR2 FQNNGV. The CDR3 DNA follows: TGTGCCAGCAGCCCTTGGGGACTAGTCTACGAGCAGTACTTC. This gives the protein CASSPWGLVYEQYF.

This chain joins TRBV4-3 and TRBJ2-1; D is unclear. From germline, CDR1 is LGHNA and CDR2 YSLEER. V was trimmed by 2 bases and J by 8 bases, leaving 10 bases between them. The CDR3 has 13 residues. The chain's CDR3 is CASSQRTDYEQFF. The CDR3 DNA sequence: TGCGCCAGCAGCCAACGAACAGATTATGAGCAGTTCTTC.

CDR3: CASRNPTGRYSHEQFF. For the CDR3, the DNA is TGTGCCAGCAGGAACCCGACAGGGAGGTACAGCCATGAGCAGTTCTTC. This chain uses TRBV6-2 or TRBV6-3 with TRBJ2-1; the D gene is possibly TRBD1 (7 bases). Germline CDR1 is MNHEY and CDR2 is SVGEGT. V was cut by 6 bases and J by 8 bases, with 23 bases left in between. The CDR3 runs to 16 residues.

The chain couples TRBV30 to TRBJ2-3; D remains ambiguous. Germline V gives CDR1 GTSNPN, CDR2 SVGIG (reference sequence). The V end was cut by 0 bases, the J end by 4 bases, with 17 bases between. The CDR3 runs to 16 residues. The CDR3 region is CAWSVSPLYAADTQYF. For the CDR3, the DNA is TGTGCCTGGAGTGTATCCCCATTGTATGCCGCAGATACGCAGTATTTT.

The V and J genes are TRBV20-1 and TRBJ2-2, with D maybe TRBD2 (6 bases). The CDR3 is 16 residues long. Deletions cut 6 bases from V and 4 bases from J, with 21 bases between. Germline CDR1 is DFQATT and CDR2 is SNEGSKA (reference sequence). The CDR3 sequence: CSAAVLGTGSTGELFF. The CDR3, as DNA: TGCAGTGCAGCCGTTTTAGGGACCGGGAGCACCGGGGAGCTGTTTTTT.

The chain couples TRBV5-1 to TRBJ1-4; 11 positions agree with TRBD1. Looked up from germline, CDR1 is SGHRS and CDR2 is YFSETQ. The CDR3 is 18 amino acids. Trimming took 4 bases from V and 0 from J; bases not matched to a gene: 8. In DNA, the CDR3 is TGCGCCAGCAGCCCGCGGACAGGGGGCGTTTCAACTAATGAAAAACTGTTTTTT. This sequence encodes CASSPRTGGVSTNEKLFF.

The CDR3 protein is CASSSGLAGGWAGELFF. The CDR3 DNA reads TGTGCCAGCAGTTCGGGACTAGCGGGGGGTTGGGCCGGGGAGCTGTTTTTT. The chain employs TRBV27 and TRBJ2-2; 15 bases line up with TRBD2. Trimming took 4 bases from V and 6 from J; bases not matched to a gene: 6. From germline, CDR1 is MNHEY and CDR2 SMNVEV (reference sequence). This CDR3 is 17 amino acids long.

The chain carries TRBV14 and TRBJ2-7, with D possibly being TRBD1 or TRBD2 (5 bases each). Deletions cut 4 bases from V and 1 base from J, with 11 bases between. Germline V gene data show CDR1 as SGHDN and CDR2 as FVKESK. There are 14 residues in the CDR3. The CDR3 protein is CASSRGRGSYEQYF. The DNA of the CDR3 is TGTGCCAGCAGCCGGGGACGGGGATCCTACGAGCAGTACTTC.

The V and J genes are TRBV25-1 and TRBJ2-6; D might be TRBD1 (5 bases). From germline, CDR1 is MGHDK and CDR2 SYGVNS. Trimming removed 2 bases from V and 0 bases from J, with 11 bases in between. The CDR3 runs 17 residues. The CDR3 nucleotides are TGTGCCAGCAGTGAAACGGCAGGGCGCTCTGGGGCCAACGTCCTGACTTTC. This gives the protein CASSETAGRSGANVLTF.